Described below is a single T cell receptor beta chain sequence and its context. Germline and junction disagree at one end, which may indicate a read error. Original data processing: Estimation of nucleated cell counts was performed using reference gene primer amplification. Some clones are missing from TCRdb's copy, which holds only in-frame ones; the method was immunoSEQ multiplex PCR. The V and J calls and clone size come from that table; D and trimming were worked out from the DNA. The table records about 180,000 clones, approximately 84% of them present only once. This specimen comes from a study of blood T cell repertoires in COVID-19. This CDR3 spans 13 amino acids. The V gene's germline CDR1 is SGHDT and CDR2 YYEEEE.

The sequenced sample was peripheral blood. The sequence derives from a human donor in a cohort sampled during active COVID-19. V usage is TRBV5-6 and J usage is TRBJ1-2; 10 bases are a match to TRBD1. The CDR3: CASSGDRGYSYTF. CDR3 nucleotide sequence: TGTGCCAGCAGCGGGGACAGGGGCTATAGCTACACCTTC.